What follows are 32 T cell receptor beta chains derived from one specimen sequenced in a study of blood T cell repertoires in COVID-19. Using immunoSEQ multiplex PCR, the repertoire was profiled, and TCRdb retains in-frame clones only, with some absent. The sample holds roughly 250,000 clones, approximately 80% seen once. Sequencing input: peripheral blood. These receptors all stem from a human donor in a cohort sampled during active COVID-19.

The CDR3 coding sequence is TGTGCCAGCAGCCAATCGGGTGGGGAGCTGTTTTTT. It specifies CASSQSGGELFF. V usage is TRBV7-9 and J usage is TRBJ2-2; no reliable D call. Germline V gives CDR1 SEHNR, CDR2 FQNEAQ (reference sequence). The CDR3 extends over 12 amino acids. Between the trimmed V and J ends, which lost 5 bases and 8 bases, there was a span of 9 bases.

V is TRBV3-1 (or the pseudogene TRBV3-2) and J is TRBJ1-5; 10 bases map to TRBD1. V lost 5 bases and J lost 5; bases outside the gene matches: 15. Germline V gene sequence: CDR1 LGHDT, CDR2 YNNKEL (reference sequence). The length of the CDR3 is 18 residues. The CDR3 region is CASSVGTGVGTSDQPQHF. The CDR3 DNA is TGTGCCAGCAGCGTCGGGACAGGGGTTGGTACGAGTGATCAGCCCCAGCATTTT.

This chain joins TRBV5-1 and TRBJ2-7, with a tentative D call TRBD2 (5 bases). Between the trimmed V and J ends, which lost 7 bases and 3 bases, there was a span of 17 bases. This CDR3 contains 14 residues. Germline-derived CDR1 and CDR2 are SGHRS and YFSETQ. This CDR3 is CASRPVVGVYEQYF. The CDR3 coding sequence is TGCGCCAGCCGCCCGGTCGTGGGAGTCTACGAGCAGTACTTC.

V and J are TRBV6-1 and TRBJ1-1; D not certain. In germline, CDR1 is MNHNS, CDR2 SASEGT. The length of the CDR3 is 14 residues. V was cut by 2 bases and J by 5 bases, with 12 bases left in between. The CDR3 coding sequence is TGTGCCAGCAGTGAATTGGAGAGTAGGACTGAAGCTTTCTTT. Translating gives CASSELESRTEAFF.

This chain links TRBV5-1 with TRBJ2-3; 10 bases fit TRBD1. The CDR3 loop spans 16 amino acids. Germline V gene lookup returns CDR1 SGHRS and CDR2 YFSETQ. The junction had 6 bases not matched to a gene; V was cut back by 3 bases and J by 2 bases. CDR3 DNA: TGCGCCAGCAGCTGGGGGACAGGGGTATACACAGATACGCAGTATTTT. As protein: CASSWGTGVYTDTQYF.

The J gene is TRBJ2-6, the V gene TRBV6-5; D is ambiguous. V was cut by 5 bases and J by 3 bases, with 11 bases left in between. The CDR3 has 15 amino acids. Germline-derived CDR1 and CDR2 are MNHEY and SVGAGI. The CDR3 is CASSIPSGGANVLTF. CDR3 bases: TGTGCCAGCAGTATCCCCTCCGGTGGGGCCAACGTCCTGACTTTC.

This clone appeared a single time. The V gene is TRBV18, the J gene TRBJ2-3; unclear D gene. Trimming pared 4 bases from V and 6 bases from J, leaving 14 bases between. CDR3 length: 14 amino acids. CDR1 and CDR2 from the germline V gene are KGHSH and LQKENI. The CDR3: CASSLVGFADTQYF. The CDR3 DNA follows: TGTGCCAGCTCACTAGTGGGCTTCGCGGATACGCAGTATTTT.

V and J are TRBV18 and TRBJ1-4; 9 bases are a match to TRBD1. The germline gives CDR1 KGHSH, CDR2 LQKENI. This CDR3 comprises 15 residues. The trim removed 3 bases at V and 9 bases at J, leaving 8 bases unmatched. The CDR3 here is CASSPWDREVQKLFF. Here the CDR3 DNA reads TGTGCCAGCTCACCTTGGGACAGGGAAGTTCAAAAACTGTTTTTT.

Turning to this clone: An end of the junction differs from the germline gene, which may be a read error. The chain carries TRBV5-1 and TRBJ1-1; TRBD1 might be the D (5 bases). This CDR3 contains 13 residues. From germline, CDR1 is SGHRS and CDR2 YFSETQ. The CDR3 DNA reads TGCGCCAGCAGCTTGGCCGGGGGTCTTGAACCTTTCTTT. Amino acid sequence: CASSLAGGLEPFF.

This clone occurred a few times. The chain is built from TRBV25-1 and TRBJ2-5; the match to TRBD1 covers 10 bases. Trimming cost V 1 base and J 5 bases; bases outside gene matches: 4. Germline CDR1 and CDR2: MGHDK and SYGVNS. There are 15 residues in the CDR3. CDR3 protein: CASSESSDRGETQYF. The CDR3 DNA reads as TGTGCCAGCAGTGAATCCTCGGACAGGGGGGAGACCCAGTACTTC.

This clone turned up a few times. J is TRBJ2-1 and V is TRBV6-2 or TRBV6-3; TRBD2 matches at 10 bases. V was clipped by 6 bases and J by 0 bases; unmatched bases: 8. The CDR3 sequence is 17 residues long. Looked up from germline, CDR1 is MNHEY and CDR2 is SVGEGT. The CDR3 bases are TGTGCCAGCAGCGGACTAGCGGACCTTCTCTCCTACAATGAGCAGTTCTTC. This codes for CASSGLADLLSYNEQFF.

This clone was recorded a few times. The CDR3 is CASSTRGYGYTF. The CDR3 DNA sequence: TGTGCCAGCAGTACGCGGGGTTATGGCTACACCTTC. V is TRBV27 and J is TRBJ1-2; D call uncertain. CDR1 and CDR2 (germline): MNHEY, SMNVEV (reference sequence). This CDR3 comprises 12 residues. With 5 bases removed from V and 5 bases from J, the gap between germline ends came to 9 bases.

Worth noting for this clone: Other DNA sequences of this sample code for an identical CDR3. The genes are TRBV6-5 and TRBJ2-7; TRBD1 aligns across 10 bases. V lost 6 bases and J lost 6; bases outside the gene matches: 11. The CDR3 extends over 15 amino acids. CDR1 is MNHEY and CDR2 is SVGAGI in the germline V gene. The DNA for the CDR3 is TGTGCCAGCAGCCAACGTCCCGGGACAGGGGTCGAGCAGTACTTC. Protein: CASSQRPGTGVEQYF.

As DNA, the CDR3 is TGTGCCAGAAGCTTAAGTCCGGGTAACTACGAGCAGTACTTC. It translates to CARSLSPGNYEQYF. J is TRBJ2-7 and V is TRBV5-3; D unresolved. TRBV5-3 is an ORF; its function is uncertain. The CDR3 is 14 amino acids. V dropped 2 bases and J dropped 3 bases, with 12 bases sitting between them.

This chain connects TRBV15 to TRBJ2-7; D call uncertain. Germline assignment: CDR1 LNHNV and CDR2 YYDKDF (reference sequence). CDR3 size: 14 residues. V lost 0 bases to trimming and J lost 0 bases, with 6 bases between them. The CDR3 loop is CATSREPSSYEQYF. For the CDR3, the DNA is TGTGCCACCAGCAGAGAGCCCAGCTCCTACGAGCAGTACTTC. Based on the CDR3 plus reference TRBV15 and TRBJ2-7, the full variable domain is DAMVIQNPRYQVTQFGKPVTLSCSQTLNHNVMYWYQQKSSQAPKLLFHYYDKDFNNEADTPDNFQSRRPNTSFCFLDIRSPGLGDTAMYLCATSREPSSYEQYFGPGTRLTVT.

This chain connects TRBV7-8 to TRBJ2-1, with 8 bases identical to TRBD2. The V and J ends lost 1 base and 10 bases, in that order; junction bases with no gene match: 0. The CDR3 runs to 12 residues. Germline values: CDR1 SGHVS, CDR2 FQNEAQ. CDR3 nucleotide sequence: TGTGCCAGCAGCTTAGGACTAGCGGAGCAGTTCTTC. This codes for CASSLGLAEQFF.

The chain uses TRBV27 and TRBJ2-5; maybe TRBD2 (6 bases). Trimming removed 0 bases at V and 7 bases at J, with 15 bases between. Per germline, CDR1 MNHEY and CDR2 SMNVEV (reference sequence). CDR3 size: 15 residues. The CDR3 nucleotides read TGTGCCAGCAGTTTATCGGTTCAGGAGGGTGGGACCCAGTACTTC. Its translation is CASSLSVQEGGTQYF.

The chain joins TRBV2 to TRBJ2-5; D is unclear. Germline V gene lookup returns CDR1 SNHLY and CDR2 FYNNEI. The CDR3 consists of 11 residues. With 8 bases removed from V and 5 bases from J, the gap between germline ends came to 9 bases. CDR3 in amino acids: CASSVLETQYF. CDR3 in DNA: TGTGCCAGCTCGGTTTTGGAGACCCAGTACTTC.

This clone was observed at least ten times. This CDR3 is also generated by other DNA sequences in the sample. The chain uses TRBV7-2 and TRBJ2-7; maybe TRBD2 (6 bases). CDR1 is SGHTA and CDR2 is FQGNSA in the germline V gene. Between the trimmed V and J ends, which lost 1 base and 0 bases, there was a span of 7 bases. The length of the CDR3 is 14 residues. The DNA of the CDR3 is TGTGCCAGCAGCTTAGGCGGGATCTCCTACGAGCAGTACTTC. Translating gives CASSLGGISYEQYF.

The chain has TRBV5-1 and TRBJ1-6; 7 nucleotides line up with TRBD1. Losses at the gene ends were 3 bases for V and 7 bases for J; bases not matched to a gene: 13. The CDR3 extends over 17 amino acids. Germline V gives CDR1 SGHRS, CDR2 YFSETQ. The CDR3 nucleotides are TGCGCCAGCAGCTGGGGGCCGACAGGGATTAGCAATTCACCCCTCCACTTT. Residues: CASSWGPTGISNSPLHF.

A note on this clone: The sample holds other DNA sequences that translate to the same CDR3. The chain combines TRBV7-9 with TRBJ2-5; 9 nucleotides line up with TRBD1. The CDR3 contains 14 residues. Trimming at V came to 5 bases and at J to 2 bases, leaving 3 bases not matched to a gene. Germline loops: CDR1 SEHNR, CDR2 FQNEAQ (reference sequence). CDR3 sequence (DNA): TGTGCCAGCAGCCCAGGGACAGGGCAAGAGACCCAGTACTTC. Residues: CASSPGTGQETQYF.

The CDR3 DNA reads TGCGCCAGCAGCAAGCAGCAGGGGAACACTGAAGCTTTCTTT. This codes for CASSKQQGNTEAFF. The chain has TRBV4-1 and TRBJ1-1; possible D gene TRBD1, 5 bases. Germline loops: CDR1 MGHRA, CDR2 YSYEKL. The CDR3 is 14 amino acids. Between the trimmed V and J ends, which lost 5 bases and 1 base, there was a span of 11 bases.

V usage is TRBV7-6 and J usage is TRBJ2-7, with TRBD1 matching 11 bases. The CDR3 contains 15 residues. V lost 6 bases to trimming and J lost 0 bases; unmatched junction nucleotides: 4. The germline V gene encodes CDR1 SGHVS and CDR2 FNYEAQ. CDR3 DNA sequence: TGTGCCAGCAGAACCGGGACAGGGGGCTCCTACGAGCAGTACTTC. This translates into CASRTGTGGSYEQYF.

This clone was counted a few times. Other nucleotide sequences in the sample specify the same CDR3. The chain has TRBV27 and TRBJ2-7; a possible D gene is TRBD2 (6 bases). The length of the CDR3 is 15 residues. V was pared by 3 bases and J by 2 bases, with 14 bases between. Germline CDR1 is MNHEY and CDR2 is SMNVEV (reference sequence). The CDR3 sequence is CASSFSGTGTYEQYF. The CDR3, as DNA: TGTGCCAGCAGTTTCTCCGGGACTGGCACCTACGAGCAGTACTTC.

The CDR3 reads CASSEFRGAAYEQYF. As DNA, the CDR3 is TGTGCCAGCAGTGAATTCCGGGGGGCCGCCTACGAGCAGTACTTC. The V and J genes are TRBV6-1 and TRBJ2-7; tentatively, D is TRBD2 (7 bases). The germline V and J ends were trimmed by 2 bases and 2 bases, with 13 bases remaining between them. The CDR3 is made up of 15 amino acids. Germline V gene sequence: CDR1 MNHNS, CDR2 SASEGT.

This clone showed up just a few times. V is TRBV11-2 and J is TRBJ2-5, with TRBD1 identical over 7 bases. The CDR3 is 14 amino acids. V was clipped by 5 bases and J by 5 bases; unmatched bases: 8. The germline V gene encodes CDR1 SGHAT and CDR2 FQNNGV. CDR3 sequence: CASSVGQPGETQYF. The CDR3 bases are TGTGCCAGCAGCGTGGGACAGCCGGGCGAGACCCAGTACTTC.

The genes are TRBV19 and TRBJ1-2; 7 positions agree with TRBD1. The trim removed 8 bases at V and 3 bases at J, leaving 15 bases unmatched. In germline, CDR1 is LNHDA, CDR2 SQIVND (reference sequence). The CDR3 is 16 amino acids. DNA of the CDR3: TGTGCCAGTCGCGGATTTGGGACGGGGACAGACTATGGCTACACCTTC. Translating gives CASRGFGTGTDYGYTF.

The J gene is TRBJ2-7, the V gene TRBV5-5; 9 bases match TRBD1. CDR3 length: 13 amino acids. The J segment lost 2 bases and the V segment lost 7 bases, leaving 4 bases of the junction unmatched. Germline V gives CDR1 SGHKS, CDR2 YYEKEE (reference sequence). In DNA, the CDR3 is TGTGCCAGCGGAACAGGGGGCACCTACGAGCAGTACTTC. Translated, it gives CASGTGGTYEQYF.

V is TRBV29-1 and J is TRBJ2-7; 9 positions match TRBD2. Germline V gene data show CDR1 as SQVTM and CDR2 as ANQGSEA. The CDR3 loop spans 13 amino acids. V was clipped by 3 bases and J by 2 bases; unmatched bases: 2. CDR3 sequence: CSVDGGRAYEQYF. CDR3 bases: TGCAGCGTTGACGGCGGGAGGGCCTACGAGCAGTACTTC.

The V gene is TRBV18, the J gene TRBJ2-5; TRBD1 aligns across 8 bases. The CDR3 spans 15 residues. Germline lookup yields CDR1 KGHSH and CDR2 LQKENI. J was trimmed by 4 bases and V by 2 bases; bases with no gene match: 6. The CDR3 reads CASSPWAGGRETQYF. For the CDR3, the DNA is TGTGCCAGCTCACCATGGGCAGGGGGCCGAGAGACCCAGTACTTC.

The genes are TRBV5-5 and TRBJ2-5; a weak D match, TRBD1 (6 bases). Germline V lookup: CDR1 SGHKS, CDR2 YYEKEE (reference sequence). The ends were cut back, 0 bases at V and 4 bases at J, with 19 bases in the middle. CDR3 length equals 17 residues. The CDR3 DNA sequence: TGTGCCAGCAGCTTGGGACAGGTCCTCGCCAATCGAGAGACCCAGTACTTC. Protein: CASSLGQVLANRETQYF.

The chain's CDR3 is CAKLGAFF. The CDR3 bases are TGTGCCAAGCTAGGCGCTTTCTTT. The chain employs TRBV24-1 and TRBJ1-1; D gene uncertain. With 11 bases removed from V and 11 bases from J, the gap between germline ends came to 8 bases. The CDR3 sequence is 8 residues long. Germline V gene sequence: CDR1 KGHDR, CDR2 SFDVKD.